This T cell receptor (beta chain) was recorded in a study of circulating CD8 cells and anti-PD-1 response in melanoma. Looking at the study overall: Patients received intravenous nivolumab, 3 mg/kg, every 2 weeks. Regarding the study as a whole: Under 7.5% of TRB clonotypes were shared between subsets at M1. A small cohort with few responders supplied the baseline and M1 comparisons. DNEG was most diverse; TIGIT repertoires were least diverse.

The CDR3 loop spans 16 amino acids. Germline assignment: CDR1 LNHDA and CDR2 SQIVND (reference sequence). V was trimmed by 3 bases and J by 6 bases, leaving 17 bases between them. Using around 16 ng of total RNA, TCR libraries were made with the QIAseq Immune Repertoire TCR panel. MiXCR, run by TCRdb on the reads, gives a single entry per CDR3 protein. In the table there are 700 to 750 distinct CDR3 sequences, 9.6% of which are singletons. Within the sample, this clonotype is medium-sized. The antigen is not known. Four subsets defined by PD-1 and/or TIGIT were sorted from live CD3+CD8+TCRalphabeta+ cells.

This TCR was recovered from a human donor with melanoma. The source material was CD8+ T cells from PBMCs, sampled at baseline or after one month of anti-PD-1 therapy (not recorded which). The chain is built from TRBV19 and TRBJ2-2; D not resolved. The CDR3 DNA reads TGTGCCAGTAGTATCACCGAACACATAGTCTCCGGGGAGCTGTTTTTT. It encodes CASSITEHIVSGELFF. Based on the CDR3 plus reference TRBV19 and TRBJ2-2, the full variable domain is DGGITQSPKYLFRKEGQNVTLSCEQNLNHDAMYWYRQDPGQGLRLIYYSQIVNDFQKGDIAEGYSVSREKKESFPLTVTSAQKNPTAFYLCASSITEHIVSGELFFGEGSRLTVL.